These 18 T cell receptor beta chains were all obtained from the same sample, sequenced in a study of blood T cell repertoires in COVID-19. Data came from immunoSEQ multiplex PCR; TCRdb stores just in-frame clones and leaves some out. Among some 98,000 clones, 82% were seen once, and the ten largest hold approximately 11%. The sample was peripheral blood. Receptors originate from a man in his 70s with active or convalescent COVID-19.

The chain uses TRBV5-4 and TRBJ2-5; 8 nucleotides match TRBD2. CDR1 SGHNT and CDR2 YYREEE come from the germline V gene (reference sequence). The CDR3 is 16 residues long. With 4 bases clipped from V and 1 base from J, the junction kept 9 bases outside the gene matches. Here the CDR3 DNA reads TGTGCCAGCAGCCCCCCTGGCGGGGGGCCCCAAGAGACCCAGTACTTC. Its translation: CASSPPGGGPQETQYF.

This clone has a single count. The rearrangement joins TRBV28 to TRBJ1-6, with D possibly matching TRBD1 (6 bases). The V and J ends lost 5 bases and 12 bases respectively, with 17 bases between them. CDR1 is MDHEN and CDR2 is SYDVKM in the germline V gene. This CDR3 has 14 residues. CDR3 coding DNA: TGTGCCAGCAGTCCCAACCGGGACACCAGACCCCTCCACTTT. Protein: CASSPNRDTRPLHF.

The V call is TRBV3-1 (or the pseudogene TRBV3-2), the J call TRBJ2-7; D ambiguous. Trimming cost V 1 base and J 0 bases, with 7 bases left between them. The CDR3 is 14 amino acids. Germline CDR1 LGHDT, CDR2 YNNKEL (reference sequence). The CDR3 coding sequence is TGTGCCAGCAGCCAAGGGCCCCTCTCCTACGAGCAGTACTTC. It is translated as CASSQGPLSYEQYF.

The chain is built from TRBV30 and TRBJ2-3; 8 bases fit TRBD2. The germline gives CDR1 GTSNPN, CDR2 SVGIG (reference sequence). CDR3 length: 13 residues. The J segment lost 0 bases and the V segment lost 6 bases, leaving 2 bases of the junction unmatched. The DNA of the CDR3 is TGTGCCTGTGGGACTAGAAGCACAGATACGCAGTATTTT. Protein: CACGTRSTDTQYF.

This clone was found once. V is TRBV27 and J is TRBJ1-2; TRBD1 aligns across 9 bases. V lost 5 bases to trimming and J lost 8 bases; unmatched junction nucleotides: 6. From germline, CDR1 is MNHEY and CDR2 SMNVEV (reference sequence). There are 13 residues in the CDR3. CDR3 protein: CASSQPDRGGYTF. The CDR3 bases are TGTGCCAGCAGTCAACCGGACAGGGGCGGCTACACCTTC.

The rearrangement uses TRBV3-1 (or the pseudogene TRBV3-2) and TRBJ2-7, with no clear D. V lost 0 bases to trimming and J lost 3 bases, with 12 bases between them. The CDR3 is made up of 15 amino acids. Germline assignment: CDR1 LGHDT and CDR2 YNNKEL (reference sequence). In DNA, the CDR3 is TGTGCCAGCAGCCAAGAACTTCCCCTCCTCTACGAGCAGTACTTC. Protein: CASSQELPLLYEQYF.

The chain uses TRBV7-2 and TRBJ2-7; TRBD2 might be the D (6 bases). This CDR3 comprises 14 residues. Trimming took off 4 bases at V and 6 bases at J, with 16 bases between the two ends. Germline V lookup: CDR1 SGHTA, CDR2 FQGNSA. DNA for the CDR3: TGTGCCAGCAGCTGGAGGGCAGTCCAGGGCGAGCAGTACTTC. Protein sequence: CASSWRAVQGEQYF. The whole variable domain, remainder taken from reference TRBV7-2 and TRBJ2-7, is GAGVSQSPSNKVTEKGKDVELRCDPISGHTALYWYRQSLGQGLEFLIYFQGNSAPDKSGLPSDRFSAERTGGSVSTLTIQRTQQEDSAVYLCASSWRAVQGEQYFGPGTRLTVT.

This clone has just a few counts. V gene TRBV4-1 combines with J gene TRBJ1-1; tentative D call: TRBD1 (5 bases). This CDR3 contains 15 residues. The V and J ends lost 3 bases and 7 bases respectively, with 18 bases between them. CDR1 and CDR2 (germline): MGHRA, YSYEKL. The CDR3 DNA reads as TGCGCCAGCAGCCATTCGGGCCAACAGGCGGTTGAAGCTTTCTTT. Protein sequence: CASSHSGQQAVEAFF.

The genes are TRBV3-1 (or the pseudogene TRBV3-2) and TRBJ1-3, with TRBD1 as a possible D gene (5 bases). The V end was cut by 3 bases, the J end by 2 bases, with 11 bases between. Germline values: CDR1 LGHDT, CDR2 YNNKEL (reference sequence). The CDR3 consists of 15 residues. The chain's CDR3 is CASSHLGGAGNTIYF. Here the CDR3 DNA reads TGTGCCAGCAGCCACCTGGGGGGTGCTGGAAACACCATATATTTT.

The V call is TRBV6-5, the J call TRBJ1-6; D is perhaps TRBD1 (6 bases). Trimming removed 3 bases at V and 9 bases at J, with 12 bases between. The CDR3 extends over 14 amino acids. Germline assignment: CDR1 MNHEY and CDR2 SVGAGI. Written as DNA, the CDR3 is TGTGCCAGCAGTTATGGCAGGGGAACTTCACCCCTCCACTTT. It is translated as CASSYGRGTSPLHF.

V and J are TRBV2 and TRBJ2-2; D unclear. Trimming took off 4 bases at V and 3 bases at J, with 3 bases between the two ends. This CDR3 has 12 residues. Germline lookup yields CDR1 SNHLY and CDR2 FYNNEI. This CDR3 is CASSVYTGELFF. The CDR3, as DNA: TGTGCCAGCAGTGTATACACCGGGGAGCTGTTTTTT. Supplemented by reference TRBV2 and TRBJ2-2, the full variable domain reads EPEVTQTPSHQVTQMGQEVILRCVPISNHLYFYWYRQILGQKVEFLVSFYNNEISEKSEIFDDQFSVERPDGSNFTLKIRSTKLEDSAMYFCASSVYTGELFFGEGSRLTVL.

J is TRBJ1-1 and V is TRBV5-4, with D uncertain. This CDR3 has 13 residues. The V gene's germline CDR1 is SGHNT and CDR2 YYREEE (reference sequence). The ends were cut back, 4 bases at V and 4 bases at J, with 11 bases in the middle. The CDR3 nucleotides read TGTGCCAGCAGCAGGGCGGGATCCACTGAAGCTTTCTTT. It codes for CASSRAGSTEAFF.

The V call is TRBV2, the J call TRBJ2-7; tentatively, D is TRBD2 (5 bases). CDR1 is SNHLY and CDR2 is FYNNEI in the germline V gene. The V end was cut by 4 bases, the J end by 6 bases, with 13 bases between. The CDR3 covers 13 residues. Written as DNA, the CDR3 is TGTGCCAGCAGTGGGGCGGGCCAATCCGAGCAGTACTTC. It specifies CASSGAGQSEQYF.

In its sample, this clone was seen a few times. CDR3 in amino acids: CASTRPGGEAFF. The CDR3 DNA reads TGTGCCAGCACACGCCCCGGGGGTGAAGCTTTCTTT. This chain connects TRBV6-5 to TRBJ1-1, with a possible D match to TRBD1 (5 bases). Trimming stripped 7 bases from V and 7 bases from J, with 13 bases between. Germline V gene data show CDR1 as MNHEY and CDR2 as SVGAGI. This CDR3 contains 12 residues.

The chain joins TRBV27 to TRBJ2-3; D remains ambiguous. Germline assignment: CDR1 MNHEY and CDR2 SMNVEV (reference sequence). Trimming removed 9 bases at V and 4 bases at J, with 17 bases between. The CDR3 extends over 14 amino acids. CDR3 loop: CASQLRGGSDTQYF. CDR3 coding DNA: TGTGCCAGTCAATTACGAGGTGGGTCAGATACGCAGTATTTT.

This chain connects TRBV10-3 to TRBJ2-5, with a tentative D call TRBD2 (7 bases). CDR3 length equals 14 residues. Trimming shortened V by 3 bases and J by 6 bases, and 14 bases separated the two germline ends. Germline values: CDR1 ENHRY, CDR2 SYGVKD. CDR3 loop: CAISDNSGTQTQYF. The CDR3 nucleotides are TGTGCCATCAGTGACAACAGCGGGACACAGACCCAGTACTTC.

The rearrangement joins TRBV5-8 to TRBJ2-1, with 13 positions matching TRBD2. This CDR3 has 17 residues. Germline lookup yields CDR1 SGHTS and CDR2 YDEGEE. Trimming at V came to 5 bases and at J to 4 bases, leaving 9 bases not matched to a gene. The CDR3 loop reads CASRAALAGGIYNEQFF. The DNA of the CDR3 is TGTGCCAGCAGGGCCGCACTAGCGGGGGGGATATACAATGAGCAGTTCTTC.

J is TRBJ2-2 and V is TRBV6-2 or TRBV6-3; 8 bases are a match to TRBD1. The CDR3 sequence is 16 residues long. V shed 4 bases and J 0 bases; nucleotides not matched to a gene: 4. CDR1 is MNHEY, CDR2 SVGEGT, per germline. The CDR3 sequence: CASSLAGGSNTGELFF. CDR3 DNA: TGTGCCAGCAGTTTGGCAGGGGGCTCGAACACCGGGGAGCTGTTTTTT.